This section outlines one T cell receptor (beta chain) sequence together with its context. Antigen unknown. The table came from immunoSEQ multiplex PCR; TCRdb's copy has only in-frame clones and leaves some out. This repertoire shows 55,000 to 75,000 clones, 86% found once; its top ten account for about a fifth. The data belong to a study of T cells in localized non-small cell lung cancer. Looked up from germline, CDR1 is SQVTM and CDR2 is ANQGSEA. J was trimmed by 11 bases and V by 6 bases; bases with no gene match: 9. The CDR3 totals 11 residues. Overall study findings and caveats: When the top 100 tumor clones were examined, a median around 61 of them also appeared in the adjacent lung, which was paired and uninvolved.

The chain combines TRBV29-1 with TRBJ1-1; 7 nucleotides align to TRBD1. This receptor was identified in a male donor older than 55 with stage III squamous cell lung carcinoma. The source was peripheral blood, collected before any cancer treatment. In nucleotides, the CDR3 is TGCAGCGTCCCCAGGGGGGATGAGGCTTTCTTT. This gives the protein CSVPRGDEAFF.